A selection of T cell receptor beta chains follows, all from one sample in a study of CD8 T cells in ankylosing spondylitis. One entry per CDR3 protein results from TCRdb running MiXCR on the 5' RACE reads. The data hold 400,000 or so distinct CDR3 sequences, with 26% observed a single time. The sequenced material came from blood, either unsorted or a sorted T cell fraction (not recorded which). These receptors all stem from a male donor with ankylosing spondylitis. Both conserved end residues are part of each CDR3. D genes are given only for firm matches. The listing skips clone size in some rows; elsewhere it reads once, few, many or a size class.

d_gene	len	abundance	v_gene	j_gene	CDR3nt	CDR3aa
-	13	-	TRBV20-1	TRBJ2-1	TGCAGTGCCGCAAGCAGTAGAGTCCATGAGCAGTTCTTC	CSAASSRVHEQFF
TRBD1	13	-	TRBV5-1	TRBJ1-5	TGCGCCAGCAGACCTGACAGGGATCAGCCCCAGCATTTT	CASRPDRDQPQHF
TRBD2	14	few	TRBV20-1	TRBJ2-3	TGCAGTGCTAGGGGACTAGCGGGCACAGATACGCAGTATTTT	CSARGLAGTDTQYF
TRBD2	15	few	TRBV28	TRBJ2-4	TGTGCCAGCAGTTCTGACTACGAGCGGGAGGCGCAGGTGTACTTC	CASSSDYEREAQVYF
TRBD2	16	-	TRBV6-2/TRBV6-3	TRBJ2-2	TGTGCCAGCCATCGTCTTAGCGGGACCAACACCGGGGAGCTGTTTTTT	CASHRLSGTNTGELFF
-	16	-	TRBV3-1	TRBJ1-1	TGTGCCAGCACCCGGGAGCTCGCGGATCCTCCCACTGAAGCTTTCTTT	CASTRELADPPTEAFF
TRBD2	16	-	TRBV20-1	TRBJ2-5	TGCAGTGCTAGGCTTAAAGCGGGAGCACTCCCAGAGACCCAGTACTTC	CSARLKAGALPETQYF
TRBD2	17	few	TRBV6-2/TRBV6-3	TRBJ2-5	TGTGCCAGCAGCCGTGGACTAGCGGGAGGAACCGGAGAGACCCAGTACTTC	CASSRGLAGGTGETQYF
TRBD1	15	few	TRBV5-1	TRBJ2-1	TGCGCCAGCAGCTTTAGGACAGGGGTACACAATGAGCAGTTCTTC	CASSFRTGVHNEQFF
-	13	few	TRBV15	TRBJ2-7	TGTGCCACCAGCAGAGATCAAGGCTACGAGCAGTACTTC	CATSRDQGYEQYF
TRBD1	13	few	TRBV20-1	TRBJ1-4	TGCAGTGTGACGACAGGGAGTGAAGAAAAACTGTTTTTT	CSVTTGSEEKLFF
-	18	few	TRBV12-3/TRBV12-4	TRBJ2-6	TGTGCCAGCAGCCCCCCTAGACAGGTAAACTCTGGGGCCAACGTCCTGACTTTC	CASSPPRQVNSGANVLTF
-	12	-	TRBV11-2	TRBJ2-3	TGTGCCAGCAGCCAAGGGGGGGATACGCAGTATTTT	CASSQGGDTQYF
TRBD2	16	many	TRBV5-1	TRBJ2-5	TGCGCCAGCAGCTTAGGCGGACTAGCGCATCAAGAGACCCAGTACTTC	CASSLGGLAHQETQYF
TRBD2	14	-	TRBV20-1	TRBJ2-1	TGCAGTGCCGGAGTGACTAGCGGGAACAATGAGCAGTTCTTC	CSAGVTSGNNEQFF